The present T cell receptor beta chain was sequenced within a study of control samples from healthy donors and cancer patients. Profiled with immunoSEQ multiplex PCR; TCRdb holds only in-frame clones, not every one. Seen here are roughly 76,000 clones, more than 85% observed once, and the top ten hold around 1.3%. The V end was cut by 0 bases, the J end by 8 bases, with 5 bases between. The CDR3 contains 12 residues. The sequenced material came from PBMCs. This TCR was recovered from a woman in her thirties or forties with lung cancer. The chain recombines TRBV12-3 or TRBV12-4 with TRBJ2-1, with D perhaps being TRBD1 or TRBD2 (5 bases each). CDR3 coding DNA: TGTGCCAGCAGTTTAGCGGGGGATGAGCAGTTCTTC. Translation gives CASSLAGDEQFF.